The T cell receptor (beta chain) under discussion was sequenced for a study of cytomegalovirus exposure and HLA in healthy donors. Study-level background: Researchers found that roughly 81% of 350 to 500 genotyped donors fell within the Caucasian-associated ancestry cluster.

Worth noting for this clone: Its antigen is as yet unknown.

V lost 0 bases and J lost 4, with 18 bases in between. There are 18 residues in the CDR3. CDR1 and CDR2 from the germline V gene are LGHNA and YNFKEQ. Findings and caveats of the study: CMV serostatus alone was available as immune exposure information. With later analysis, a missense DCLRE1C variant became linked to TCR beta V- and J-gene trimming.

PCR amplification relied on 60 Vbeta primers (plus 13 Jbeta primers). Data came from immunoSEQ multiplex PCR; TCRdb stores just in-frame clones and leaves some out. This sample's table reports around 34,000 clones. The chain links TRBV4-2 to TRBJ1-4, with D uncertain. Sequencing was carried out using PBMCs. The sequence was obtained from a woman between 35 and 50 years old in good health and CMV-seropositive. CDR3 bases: TGTGCCAGCAGCCAAGAGACTGGTGGTGGAATATATAATGAAAAACTGTTTTTT. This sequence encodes CASSQETGGGIYNEKLFF.